The rows below give T cell receptor beta chains drawn from one sample of a study of T-cell memory formation after mild COVID-19. Each CDR3 protein is one row after TCRdb ran MiXCR on the 5' RACE reads. The table records 400,000 to 500,000 distinct CDR3 sequences, roughly 20% of them present only once. Input material: PBMCs or a T cell subset sorted from them (not recorded which). The source of these receptors is an adult woman who had mild COVID-19 (a few samples of this study predate the infection). Cell type and time point are not known. Both conserved end residues are part of each CDR3. D genes are given only for firm matches. The listing skips clone size in some rows; elsewhere it reads once, few, many or a size class.

TRBJ2-1 | TRBV7-8 | . | . | TGTGCCTCCGGGGAGTTTGAGCAGTTCTTC | CASGEFEQFF
TRBJ2-3 | TRBV24-1 | . | TRBD2 | TGTGCCACCAGTGGGACGGGAGGGCCCACAGATACGCAGTATTTT | CATSGTGGPTDTQYF
TRBJ2-3 | TRBV20-1 | few | . | TGCAGTGCCCAGAGGGGCACGGAGCGGAGCACAGATACGCAGTATTTT | CSAQRGTERSTDTQYF
TRBJ2-7 | TRBV12-3/TRBV12-4 | . | . | TGTGCCAGCGTACAGTCCAACTCCTACGAGCAGTACTTC | CASVQSNSYEQYF
TRBJ2-1 | TRBV7-9 | . | TRBD1 | TGTGCCAGCAGCCAAGGACAGGGGAGGCAGTTCTTC | CASSQGQGRQFF
TRBJ1-1 | TRBV4-1 | . | TRBD1 | TGCGCCAGCAGCCACCCACAGGGGGGGAACACTGAAGCTTTCTTT | CASSHPQGGNTEAFF
TRBJ2-1 | TRBV7-8 | . | TRBD1 | TGTGCCAGCAGCTTAGTCCGATTCGAGGGGGCCGAGATCAATGAGCAGTTCTTC | CASSLVRFEGAEINEQFF
TRBJ2-3 | TRBV29-1 | . | . | TGCAGCGTTGCGGGCGGACCCACAGATACGCAGTATTTT | CSVAGGPTDTQYF
TRBJ2-7 | TRBV18 | . | . | TGTGCCAGCTCACCACTCTCAGGGGTCTACGAGCAGTACTTC | CASSPLSGVYEQYF
TRBJ1-2 | TRBV6-2/TRBV6-3 | . | . | TGTGCCAGCAGTTACTCCGACAGGACGGGCTACACCTTC | CASSYSDRTGYTF
TRBJ2-7 | TRBV7-2 | . | . | TGTGCCAGCAGCTTAGAAAGCGGCAGGGGTTACGAGCAGTACTTC | CASSLESGRGYEQYF
TRBJ2-2 | TRBV3-1 | few | . | TGTGCCAGCAGCCAAGATGGTGAGAGCGGACGGCTGTTTTTT | CASSQDGESGRLFF
TRBJ2-3 | TRBV20-1 | . | TRBD1 | TGCAGTGCTAGAGATAACGAGGGGGCCCTACCCACAGATACGCAGTATTTT | CSARDNEGALPTDTQYF
TRBJ2-1 | TRBV7-2 | few | . | TGTGCCAGCAGCTTATGGTCCTACAATGAGCAGTTCTTC | CASSLWSYNEQFF
TRBJ1-5 | TRBV6-5 | . | TRBD1 | TGTGCCAGCAGGACAGGGGCCGGAGGCAATCAGCCCCAGCATTTT | CASRTGAGGNQPQHF
TRBJ2-1 | TRBV6-4 | few | . | TGTGCCAGCAAGCGCAATGAGCAGTTCTTC | CASKRNEQFF
TRBJ1-2 | TRBV20-1 | . | . | TGCAGTGCTAAGGTGGGGTGGAACTATGGCTACACCTTC | CSAKVGWNYGYTF
TRBJ2-1 | TRBV5-5 | few | TRBD1 | TGTGCCAGCAGCTTGGTGTGGGACAGCAAAGATCGGTTCTTC | CASSLVWDSKDRFF
TRBJ2-7 | TRBV16 | . | TRBD2 | TGTGCCAGCAGCCGGCTGGGGGGGACCCCTCTAAACGAGCAGTACTTC | CASSRLGGTPLNEQYF
TRBJ2-7 | TRBV15 | . | . | TGTGCCACCAGCAGAGAACTTATGAACTACGAGCAGTACTTC | CATSRELMNYEQYF
TRBJ1-1 | TRBV7-3 | . | . | TGTGCCAGCAGCTTAATAGCAGGGGCGGGTGAAGCTTTCTTT | CASSLIAGAGEAFF
TRBJ1-6 | TRBV12-3/TRBV12-4 | few | . | TGTGCCAGCCGATCCGCCCCACGTTCACCCCTCCACTTT | CASRSAPRSPLHF
TRBJ1-2 | TRBV7-9 | . | . | TGTGCCAGCAGCCACGCATCTGACAGGCTCGACTATGGCTACACCTTC | CASSHASDRLDYGYTF
TRBJ1-1 | TRBV19 | few | . | TGTGCCAGTAGTATAAGCGCAGGGACCAACACTGAAGCTTTCTTT | CASSISAGTNTEAFF
TRBJ2-6 | TRBV9 | . | TRBD1 | TGTGCCAGCAGCGTGGGGACAGGGGCATACTCTGGGGCCAACGTCCTGACTTTC | CASSVGTGAYSGANVLTF
TRBJ2-1 | TRBV29-1 | . | . | TGCAGCGTTGGTTTACTACAACTCAATGAGCAGTTCTTC | CSVGLLQLNEQFF
TRBJ2-5 | TRBV20-1 | . | TRBD2 | TGCAGTGCTAGAAGGCTAGCGGGAGGGTGGGCAGAGACCCAGTACTTC | CSARRLAGGWAETQYF
TRBJ2-1 | TRBV20-1 | once | TRBD1 | TGCAGTGCTGCAGACAGGGGGCGTTCCTACAATGAGCAGTTCTTC | CSAADRGRSYNEQFF
TRBJ2-3 | TRBV5-4 | many | . | TGTGCCAGCAGCCCGGACGGACTTACGCAGTATTTT | CASSPDGLTQYF
TRBJ1-2 | TRBV5-1 | many | . | TGCGCCAGCAGCTTGGGACAGAACTATGGCTACACCTTC | CASSLGQNYGYTF
TRBJ2-2 | TRBV3-1 | . | . | TGTGCCAGCAGCCAAGAAGTACAGGGCGCCGGGGAGCTGTTTTTT | CASSQEVQGAGELFF
TRBJ2-7 | TRBV6-5 | . | TRBD1 | TGTGCCATCGGGACAGCCACCTACGAGCAGTACTTC | CAIGTATYEQYF
TRBJ2-1 | TRBV24-1 | . | TRBD1 | TGTGCCACCAGTGATTTAGGGACAGGGTCCTACAATGAGCAGTTCTTC | CATSDLGTGSYNEQFF
TRBJ2-1 | TRBV20-1 | . | . | TGCAGTGCTAGGGAACAGGCCCTCTCCTACAATGAGCAGTTCTTC | CSAREQALSYNEQFF
TRBJ2-5 | TRBV6-5 | . | TRBD2 | TGTGCCAGCAGCTCCGGACTAGCGGGGGGGTCGGAGACCCAGTACTTC | CASSSGLAGGSETQYF
TRBJ2-1 | TRBV11-2 | few | TRBD2 | TGTGCCAGCAGCTCGATAGCGGGAAGGGGTAATGAGCAGTTCTTC | CASSSIAGRGNEQFF
TRBJ1-2 | TRBV5-1 | . | TRBD1 | TGCGCCAGCAGCTGGGGACAGGATGGCTACACCTTC | CASSWGQDGYTF
TRBJ1-1 | TRBV24-1 | . | . | TGTGCCACCAGTGATCTTCAGGGAGGAACTGAAGCTTTCTTT | CATSDLQGGTEAFF
TRBJ2-7 | TRBV12-3/TRBV12-4 | . | TRBD2 | TGTGCCAGCAGTTTAGTATTAGCGGGAGGGCCGTCCTACGAGCAGTACTTC | CASSLVLAGGPSYEQYF
TRBJ2-2 | TRBV7-6 | . | TRBD2 | TGTGCCAGCAGCTTTCAATGGACTAGCGGGGGGAACACCGGGGAGCTGTTTTTT | CASSFQWTSGGNTGELFF
TRBJ1-3 | TRBV18 | . | TRBD1 | TGTGCCAGCTCACCCCGGGACAGTCGGAGCTCTGGAAACACCATATATTTT | CASSPRDSRSSGNTIYF
TRBJ2-5 | TRBV7-2 | few | . | TGTGCCAGCAGCTTAGGCCCCACGTATGAAGAGACCCAGTACTTC | CASSLGPTYEETQYF
TRBJ1-4 | TRBV24-1 | . | . | TGTGCCACCTCCCCATCGGGGGCAGGTAATGAAAAACTGTTTTTT | CATSPSGAGNEKLFF
TRBJ2-5 | TRBV28 | few | . | TGTGCCAGCAGTTCGGGACCGGTCGGAGAGACCCAGTACTTC | CASSSGPVGETQYF
TRBJ2-1 | TRBV9 | few | . | TGTGCCAGCAGCGTAGATATTGGATTGGAACGACATGAGCAGTTCTTC | CASSVDIGLERHEQFF
TRBJ1-2 | TRBV6-5 | few | . | TGTGCCAGCAGTTTGCCCGGGCTCACCTACACCTTC | CASSLPGLTYTF
TRBJ2-2 | TRBV29-1 | few | TRBD2 | TGCAGCGTTGAGACCGGGACTAGGAACACCGGGGAGCTGTTTTTT | CSVETGTRNTGELFF
TRBJ1-3 | TRBV6-1 | . | . | TGTGCCAGCAGTGAAGGCAAGTTGTACACCATATATTTT | CASSEGKLYTIYF
TRBJ2-5 | TRBV7-2 | . | TRBD2 | TGTGCCAGCAGTAGCGGGGCTGCGGGCCCTTCGGAAGGAGAGACCCAGTACTTC | CASSSGAAGPSEGETQYF
TRBJ2-2 | TRBV7-9 | few | TRBD2 | TGTGCCAGCAGCCATAGCGGGAGGGCCTACACCGGGGAGCTGTTTTTT | CASSHSGRAYTGELFF
TRBJ1-1 | TRBV12-3/TRBV12-4 | few | . | TGTGCCAGTAGGAGGGGGGAGAACACTGAAGCTTTCTTT | CASRRGENTEAFF
TRBJ2-7 | TRBV24-1 | few | TRBD1 | TGTGCCACCAGTGATCCCGACAGGGGGGGACACGAGCAGTACTTC | CATSDPDRGGHEQYF
TRBJ2-7 | TRBV4-2 | . | . | TGTGCCAGCAGCCAAGCGGGGGTGGGCGAGCAGTACTTC | CASSQAGVGEQYF
TRBJ1-2 | TRBV12-3/TRBV12-4 | . | TRBD1 | TGTGCCAGCAGCCGCGGGACAGGGGCTACGGGAGGGTATGGCTACACCTTC | CASSRGTGATGGYGYTF
TRBJ2-3 | TRBV27 | few | TRBD2 | TGTGCCAGCAGGGGACTACCCACAGATACGCAGTATTTT | CASRGLPTDTQYF
TRBJ2-3 | TRBV5-1 | . | TRBD1 | TGCGCCACCGGGGACAGGGTTGCAGATACGCAGTATTTT | CATGDRVADTQYF
TRBJ2-1 | TRBV2 | few | TRBD1 | TGTGCCAGCCGGGACAGGGCCCACAATGAGCAGTTCTTC | CASRDRAHNEQFF